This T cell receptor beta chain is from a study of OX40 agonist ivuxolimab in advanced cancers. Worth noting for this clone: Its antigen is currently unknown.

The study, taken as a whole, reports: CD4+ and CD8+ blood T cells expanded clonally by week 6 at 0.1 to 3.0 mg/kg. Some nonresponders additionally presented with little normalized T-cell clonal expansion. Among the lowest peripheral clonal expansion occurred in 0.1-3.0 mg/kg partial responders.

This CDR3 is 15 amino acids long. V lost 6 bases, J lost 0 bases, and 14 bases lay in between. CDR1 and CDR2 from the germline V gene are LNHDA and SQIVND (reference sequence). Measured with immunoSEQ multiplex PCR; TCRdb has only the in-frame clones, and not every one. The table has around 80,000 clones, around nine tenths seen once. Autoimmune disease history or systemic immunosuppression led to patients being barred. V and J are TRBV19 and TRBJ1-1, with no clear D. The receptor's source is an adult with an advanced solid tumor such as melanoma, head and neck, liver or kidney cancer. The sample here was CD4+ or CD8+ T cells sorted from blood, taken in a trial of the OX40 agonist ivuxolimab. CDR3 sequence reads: CASSSDRALNTEAFF. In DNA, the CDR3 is TGTGCCAGTAGCTCTGACCGGGCCTTGAACACTGAAGCTTTCTTT.